A single sample gave rise to the 19 T cell receptor beta chains below, sequenced in a study of glioma-infiltrating T cells after dendritic cell vaccination. Method: immunoSEQ multiplex PCR; TCRdb's copy keeps in-frame clones and lacks some. The table has about 73,000 clones, approximately 80% seen once. The source material was blood, sampled before dendritic cell vaccination. These receptors were obtained from a human donor with glioblastoma.

This chain joins TRBV11-2 and TRBJ1-2; no firm D call. V was trimmed by 4 bases and J by 4 bases, leaving 10 bases between them. CDR3 size: 13 residues. Germline-derived CDR1 and CDR2 are SGHAT and FQNNGV. The CDR3 spells CASSSPQFYGYTF. The CDR3 DNA sequence: TGTGCCAGCAGCTCCCCCCAGTTCTATGGCTACACCTTC.

The chain links TRBV7-6 to TRBJ1-1; weak D call: TRBD1 (6 bases). Germline CDR1 and CDR2: SGHVS and FNYEAQ. V was clipped by 2 bases and J by 1 base, with 8 bases between them. This CDR3 is built from 14 residues. CDR3 DNA sequence: TGTGCCAGCAGCTTACAGGGGAGGAACACTGAAGCTTTCTTT. Its protein product is CASSLQGRNTEAFF.

J is TRBJ2-7 and V is TRBV29-1; 13 bases agree with TRBD2. The junction had 7 bases not matched to a gene; V was cut back by 3 bases and J by 2 bases. Germline-derived CDR1 and CDR2 are SQVTM and ANQGSEA. The CDR3 is 16 amino acids. This chain's CDR3 is CSVELGLAGATYEQYF. DNA of the CDR3: TGCAGCGTTGAGCTTGGACTAGCGGGGGCCACCTACGAGCAGTACTTC.

This chain links TRBV18 with TRBJ1-2, with TRBD1 matching over 7 bases. V gave up 3 bases and J gave up 6 bases; unmatched junction bases: 7. Looked up from germline, CDR1 is KGHSH and CDR2 is LQKENI. This CDR3 has 14 residues. DNA for the CDR3: TGTGCCAGCTCACCGATCAGTCAGGGGGATGGCTACACCTTC. Translation gives CASSPISQGDGYTF.

The chain employs TRBV12-5 and TRBJ1-2; D remains ambiguous. Deletions cut 5 bases from V and 2 bases from J, with 6 bases between. The CDR3 runs to 12 residues. Germline CDR1 is LGHNT and CDR2 is FRNRAP. DNA for the CDR3: TGTGCTAGTGGTCTATCAAACTATGGCTACACCTTC. Amino acid sequence: CASGLSNYGYTF.

The genes are TRBV27 and TRBJ2-7; no clear D gene. The CDR3 covers 15 residues. V was pared by 1 base and J by 0 bases, with 10 bases between. The germline V gene encodes CDR1 MNHEY and CDR2 SMNVEV (reference sequence). The CDR3 reads CASSLWALTSYEQYF. CDR3 coding DNA: TGTGCCAGCAGTTTATGGGCACTTACCTCCTACGAGCAGTACTTC.

This chain joins TRBV6-5 and TRBJ2-1, with a tentative D call TRBD2 (6 bases). Germline-derived CDR1 and CDR2 are MNHEY and SVGAGI. Trimming took 0 bases from V and 9 from J, leaving 12 bases between them. This CDR3 comprises 14 residues. The CDR3 region is CASSYSTGEVEQFF. CDR3 sequence (DNA): TGTGCCAGCAGTTACTCCACGGGAGAGGTTGAGCAGTTCTTC.

The chain couples TRBV6-6 to TRBJ2-4; 8 bases are shared with TRBD1. Germline loops: CDR1 MNHNY, CDR2 SVGAGI (reference sequence). CDR3 size: 13 residues. Unmatched junction bases numbered 8, after V lost 7 bases and J lost 9 bases. The CDR3 region is CASTFGQGTIQYF. For the CDR3, the DNA is TGTGCCAGCACGTTTGGACAGGGCACCATTCAGTACTTC.

This chain links TRBV5-1 with TRBJ2-5, with 7 bases identical to TRBD2. CDR1 and CDR2 (germline): SGHRS, YFSETQ. The CDR3 totals 15 residues. Trimming at V came to 6 bases and at J to 1 base, leaving 9 bases not matched to a gene. The CDR3 nucleotides read TGCGCCAGCACCACTGGGGGGGGACTCCAAGAGACCCAGTACTTC. This gives the protein CASTTGGGLQETQYF.

The V gene is TRBV10-1, the J gene TRBJ1-1; D unresolved. CDR3 length: 13 residues. V lost 8 bases and J 1 base, leaving 11 bases between the germline ends. Per the germline V gene, CDR1 is WNHNN and CDR2 is SYGVQD (reference sequence). The CDR3 is CASSHDKNTEAFF. Here the CDR3 DNA reads TGCGCCAGCTCCCATGACAAGAACACTGAAGCTTTCTTT.

This clone was observed a single time. This rearrangement joins TRBV7-9 to TRBJ2-5; D uncertain. Germline-derived CDR1 and CDR2 are SEHNR and FQNEAQ (reference sequence). This CDR3 region has 13 residues. V was cut by 1 base and J by 5 bases, with 8 bases left in between. CDR3 nucleotide sequence: TGTGCCAGCAGCTTAGATATAGAGGAGACCCAGTACTTC. This gives the protein CASSLDIEETQYF.

As to this clone: This sample includes further DNA sequences coding for the same CDR3. The chain combines TRBV6-1 with TRBJ1-5, with 7 bases aligning to TRBD1. Germline V gives CDR1 MNHNS, CDR2 SASEGT. There are 15 residues in the CDR3. V dropped 2 bases and J dropped 1; count of bases not matched to a gene: 2. Here the CDR3 DNA reads TGTGCCAGCAGTGAACCGACAGGGAGCAATCAGCCCCAGCATTTT. It yields the protein CASSEPTGSNQPQHF.

V is TRBV6-4 and J is TRBJ2-2, with TRBD1 matching over 8 bases. V was pared by 5 bases and J by 3 bases, with 2 bases of the junction left unmatched. Looked up from germline, CDR1 is MRHNA and CDR2 is SNTAGT. The CDR3 is 14 residues long. The CDR3 spells CASSQGADTGELFF. DNA of the CDR3: TGTGCCAGCAGTCAGGGGGCGGACACCGGGGAGCTGTTTTTT.

V usage is TRBV25-1 and J usage is TRBJ1-2; TRBD1 agrees at 7 bases. From germline, CDR1 is MGHDK and CDR2 SYGVNS. After removal of 4 bases from V and 5 bases from J, the junction contained 10 bases not matched to a gene. This CDR3 spans 15 amino acids. The CDR3 reads CASSGLGTEAYGYTF. CDR3 nucleotide sequence: TGTGCCAGCAGTGGGTTGGGGACAGAGGCTTATGGCTACACCTTC.

V gene TRBV9 combines with J gene TRBJ2-5; 7 bases are shared with TRBD2. CDR1 SGDLS and CDR2 YYNGEE come from the germline V gene. Trimming cost V 0 bases and J 4 bases; bases outside gene matches: 6. The CDR3 consists of 15 residues. For the CDR3, the DNA is TGTGCCAGCAGCGTAGGGCGGGAGTACCGAGAGACCCAGTACTTC. Amino acid sequence: CASSVGREYRETQYF.

This clone turned up a few times. This chain uses TRBV23-1 with TRBJ2-5, with 10 bases aligning to TRBD1. TRBV23-1 falls under the ORF class, with uncertain function. J lost 0 bases, V lost 6 bases, and 10 bases had no gene match. The CDR3 is 17 residues long. The CDR3 loop reads CASRRAPGQGYQETQYF. Here the CDR3 DNA reads TGCGCCAGCAGGAGAGCCCCGGGACAGGGGTACCAAGAGACCCAGTACTTC.

The CDR3 sequence is CASSPPGQTYEQYV. CDR3 coding DNA: TGTGCCAGCTCACCACCCGGACAAACCTACGAGCAGTACGTC. The chain is built from TRBV18 and TRBJ2-7; the D gene is possibly TRBD1 (5 bases). The CDR3 is 14 residues long. Trimming left V 0 bases short and J 2 bases short, with 8 bases between. CDR1 KGHSH and CDR2 LQKENI come from the germline V gene.

The V and J genes are TRBV2 and TRBJ2-2; no definite D call. The germline CDR1 and CDR2 sequences are SNHLY and FYNNEI. This CDR3 spans 15 amino acids. Trimming left V 8 bases short and J 5 bases short, with 18 bases between. Here the CDR3 reads CASHTAEYGTGELFF. The CDR3, as DNA: TGTGCCAGCCATACCGCGGAGTATGGGACCGGGGAGCTGTTTTTT.

The chain links TRBV6-5 to TRBJ1-2; TRBD1 might be the D (6 bases). Per the germline V gene, CDR1 is MNHEY and CDR2 is SVGAGI. The CDR3 runs to 14 residues. V dropped 7 bases and J dropped 0 bases, with 12 bases sitting between them. The CDR3 is CASTPTGPNYGYTF. The CDR3 coding sequence is TGTGCCAGCACCCCTACAGGGCCTAACTATGGCTACACCTTC.